Below, 15 T cell receptor beta chains from the same sample are listed, as sequenced in a study of identical twins. MiXCR was run by TCRdb on the 5' RACE reads, yielding one entry per CDR3 protein. The table has 350,000 or so distinct CDR3 sequences, 12% seen once. These sequences were also reported in another study, on yellow fever vaccine responses in identical twins.

Material for sequencing was CD8+ T cells sorted from blood. Receptors originate from a woman in her late teens or twenties in good health.

This rearrangement joins TRBV20-1 to TRBJ2-7; D gene unclear. Germline CDR1 reads DFQATT; CDR2 reads SNEGSKA (reference sequence). The CDR3 length is 14 residues. V was pared by 0 bases and J by 0 bases, with 9 bases between. CDR3 sequence (DNA): TGCAGTGCTAGAGATCAGAAAAGCTCCTACGAGCAGTACGTC. Its protein product is CSARDQKSSYEQYV.

This chain links TRBV29-1 with TRBJ2-5; a weak D match, TRBD1 (6 bases). This CDR3 spans 18 amino acids. Germline assignment: CDR1 SQVTM and CDR2 ANQGSEA. Trimming left V 1 base short and J 2 bases short, with 23 bases between. The CDR3 DNA follows: TGCAGCGTTGAAGGTCTCACAGGGACCGTCGAGGAACAAGAGACCCAGTACTTC. Protein sequence: CSVEGLTGTVEEQETQYF.

There are many counts of this clonotype. This CDR3 reads CASSYLGPNNEQFF. The DNA for the CDR3 is TGTGCCAGCAGTTACTTGGGTCCAAACAATGAGCAGTTCTTC. V is TRBV6-2 or TRBV6-3 and J is TRBJ2-1; D remains ambiguous. This CDR3 has 14 amino acids. Germline V lookup: CDR1 MNHEY, CDR2 SVGEGT. Trimming took 1 base from V and 5 from J, leaving 9 bases between them.

The rearrangement joins TRBV28 to TRBJ2-3, with TRBD1 matching over 11 bases. Germline lookup yields CDR1 MDHEN and CDR2 SYDVKM. V lost 3 bases to trimming and J lost 4 bases; unmatched junction nucleotides: 3. The CDR3 is 15 residues long. CDR3 coding DNA: TGTGCCAGCAGTTTGTGGACAGGGGGCGCAGATACGCAGTATTTT. The encoded protein is CASSLWTGGADTQYF.

V is TRBV6-5 and J is TRBJ2-7; no firm D call. Trimming left V 0 bases short and J 5 bases short, with 8 bases between. Germline CDR1 is MNHEY and CDR2 is SVGAGI. The CDR3 sequence is 13 residues long. The CDR3 spells CASSYSLAHEQYV. CDR3 DNA: TGTGCCAGCAGTTACTCTTTAGCCCACGAGCAGTACGTC.

The J gene is TRBJ1-2, the V gene TRBV2; tentatively, D is TRBD1 (5 bases). The CDR3 covers 12 residues. The germline V and J ends were trimmed by 6 bases and 9 bases, with 14 bases remaining between them. CDR1 SNHLY and CDR2 FYNNEI come from the germline V gene. The CDR3 DNA reads TGTGCCAGCAGGCTTCAAGGGGATCGCTACACCTTC. It encodes CASRLQGDRYTF. The full variable domain, its missing parts supplied by reference TRBV2 and TRBJ1-2, is EPEVTQTPSHQVTQMGQEVILRCVPISNHLYFYWYRQILGQKVEFLVSFYNNEISEKSEIFDDQFSVERPDGSNFTLKIRSTKLEDSAMYFCASRLQGDRYTFGSGTRLTVV.

This chain's CDR3 is CASSPDWSAGELFF. The CDR3 DNA is TGTGCCAGCAGCCCCGACTGGAGTGCCGGGGAGCTGTTTTTT. The chain has TRBV7-6 and TRBJ2-2; D uncertain. This CDR3 has 14 amino acids. Germline-derived CDR1 and CDR2 are SGHVS and FNYEAQ. Trimming removed 5 bases at V and 6 bases at J, with 13 bases between.

This clonotype showed up just a few times. The gene calls are TRBV20-1 and TRBJ2-7; a weak D match, TRBD1 (6 bases). CDR3 length: 14 amino acids. The V and J ends lost 1 base and 6 bases respectively, with 16 bases between them. CDR1 and CDR2 (germline): DFQATT, SNEGSKA (reference sequence). The CDR3 DNA reads TGCAGTGCTAGAGCGGAAACCTCAGGGGTCGAGCAGTACGTC. Encoded protein: CSARAETSGVEQYV.

This chain joins TRBV15 and TRBJ1-3; 7 bases agree with TRBD1. CDR3 length equals 15 residues. CDR1 LNHNV and CDR2 YYDKDF come from the germline V gene (reference sequence). Germline trimming cut 4 bases from V and 0 bases from J; bases unmatched to any gene: 3. The CDR3 region has the DNA TGTGCCACCAGCAAGGGACAGAACTCTGGAAACACCATATATTTT. This gives the protein CATSKGQNSGNTIYF.

This clonotype occurred many times. The rearrangement uses TRBV4-2 and TRBJ2-1; 12 bases fit TRBD2. Germline V gene sequence: CDR1 LGHNA, CDR2 YNFKEQ. J gave up 11 bases and V 0 bases, and 11 bases lay outside the gene matches. CDR3 length equals 17 residues. CDR3 protein: CASSQEGGLAGGAKQFF. CDR3 in DNA: TGTGCCAGCAGCCAAGAGGGAGGCCTAGCGGGAGGGGCCAAGCAGTTCTTC.

This clonotype was picked up one time. In this CDR3 the conserved last residue, phenylalanine or tryptophan, is missing, so a read error is likely. The CDR3 region is CASAIGGTGNTQYL. CDR3 nucleotides: TGTGCCAGCGCCATTGGCGGGACTGGAAATACGCAGTATTTA. The rearrangement joins TRBV12-3 or TRBV12-4 to TRBJ2-3, with D possibly being TRBD2 (6 bases). This CDR3 contains 14 residues. The V end was cut by 8 bases, the J end by 7 bases, with 19 bases between.

The rearrangement joins TRBV18 to TRBJ2-7, with D tentatively TRBD1 or TRBD2 (5 bases each). V dropped 4 bases and J dropped 5 bases, with 6 bases sitting between them. Germline CDR1 and CDR2: KGHSH and LQKENI. The CDR3 has 11 residues. The CDR3 sequence is CASSRDDEQYF. In nucleotides, the CDR3 is TGTGCCAGCTCACGGGACGACGAGCAGTACTTC.

This clonotype was counted only a few times. This chain joins TRBV29-1 and TRBJ1-1; D ambiguous. The germline V and J ends were trimmed by 4 bases and 8 bases, with 8 bases remaining between them. Germline V gene data show CDR1 as SQVTM and CDR2 as ANQGSEA. The CDR3 contains 10 residues. CDR3 sequence reads: CSVVVGEAFF. The CDR3 DNA sequence: TGCAGCGTTGTGGTAGGGGAAGCTTTCTTT.

This clonotype was found a few times. The genes are TRBV5-1 and TRBJ1-1; D ambiguous. The CDR3 covers 14 residues. The V end was cut by 1 base, the J end by 0 bases, with 7 bases between. Per germline, CDR1 SGHRS and CDR2 YFSETQ. The CDR3 loop is CASSLTDLNTEAFF. The CDR3 bases are TGCGCCAGCAGCTTGACAGATTTGAACACTGAAGCTTTCTTT.

V is TRBV5-6 and J is TRBJ2-7; D not resolved. The germline V gene encodes CDR1 SGHDT and CDR2 YYEEEE. The CDR3 totals 14 residues. Trimming shortened V by 0 bases and J by 6 bases, and 13 bases separated the two germline ends. The CDR3: CASSLEGSRSEQYV. DNA of the CDR3: TGTGCCAGCAGCTTGGAAGGCAGCCGTTCCGAGCAGTACGTC.